This T cell receptor (beta chain) was found in a study of molecular identifiers for immune sequencing clone quantification. The ends were cut back, 2 bases at V and 0 bases at J, with 8 bases in the middle. The germline gives CDR1 SGHTA, CDR2 FQGNSA. The CDR3 is 15 amino acids. One entry per CDR3 protein, called by TCRdb with MiXCR from the PCR reads. The repertoire holds about 97,000 distinct CDR3 sequences, approximately 24% seen once, with 0.85% to 0.95% in the top ten. This clonotype was seen ten or more times. Input material: naive CD8+ T cells from blood, with Jurkat cell RNA spiked in. As to subset: FACS-sorted CD8+CD4-CCR7+CD45RA+ naive T cells. The sequence derives from a human donor in good health. Some libraries in this study had Jurkat cell RNA spiked in. The V call is TRBV7-2, the J call TRBJ1-5, with D possibly TRBD1 on 5 matching bases. The CDR3 DNA follows: TGTGCCAGCAGCTTAAGGACACTTAGCAATCAGCCCCAGCATTTT. The encoded protein is CASSLRTLSNQPQHF.